The text below deals with one T cell receptor beta chain. Its target is unknown. Deletions cut 3 bases from V and 6 bases from J, with 21 bases between. CDR3 length equals 17 residues. The V gene's germline CDR1 is LNHDA and CDR2 SQIVND (reference sequence). Each sample came from a Caucasian adult donor living in Nashville, Tennessee. This entry belongs to a study of shared clonotypes between healthy human individuals. Overall study context: Used for every donor were three CD4 naive, three CD4 memory, two CD8 naive and one CD8 memory plate.

Whole-study findings and limits: Sampling involved blood alone; tissue repertoires likely differ.

Sequencing was performed with immunoSEQ multiplex PCR; in TCRdb, only in-frame clones are kept and a portion is missing. The sample holds around 700,000 clones; around 73% are singletons and the top ten take about 1.8%. The sequenced sample consisted of memory CD4+ T cells sorted from blood. Subset noted: CD45RA-negative fraction. The clonotype originates from a woman aged 25 to 45 in good health. V is TRBV19 and J is TRBJ2-1, with D unclear. The CDR3 nucleotides read TGTGCCAGTAGTATTAGGGTTGGGTGGGAAAAAATCAATGAGCAGTTCTTC. It is translated as CASSIRVGWEKINEQFF.